Listed below are T cell receptor beta chains from one sample, sequenced in a study of CD4+ T cells in melanoma. Here immunoSEQ multiplex PCR was the method, and the copy in TCRdb shows in-frame clones only, minus some. Of fewer than 4,500 clones in the sample, about 65% are singletons; the top ten hold 30%. Sequencing was done on a sample of cells from a culture (not recorded whether cultured in vitro). Receptors originate from a human donor with melanoma. The CDR3 runs from the conserved cysteine through the conserved F or W. The D gene is left open where the match is weak. Only part of the rows carry a size: once, few, many, or a class if the clone is expanded.

TGTGCCTGGAGTGTACCTGGACAGGGGGGCTCTGAAGCTTTCTTT	CAWSVPGQGGSEAFF	TRBJ1-1	TRBV30	TRBD1	-
TGCAGCGTTGATCCTAGCGGGGGGGGGAATGAGCAGTTCTTC	CSVDPSGGGNEQFF	TRBJ2-1	TRBV29-1	TRBD2	large
TGTGCCAGCAGCTTAGGGACCGGCTTTAGGGAAAAACTGTTTTTT	CASSLGTGFREKLFF	TRBJ1-4	TRBV7-9	-	-
TGCGCCAGCAGCGGAGGACAGGGGAACACTGAAGCTTTCTTT	CASSGGQGNTEAFF	TRBJ1-1	TRBV5-1	TRBD1	-
TGCGCCAGCAGCTCGACTCCTGATAGCGGTCAAGAGACCCAGTACTTC	CASSSTPDSGQETQYF	TRBJ2-5	TRBV5-1	-	few
TGTGCCAGCAGTGGCTGGGATACGCAGTATTTT	CASSGWDTQYF	TRBJ2-3	TRBV2	-	-
TGTGCCTGGAGTGTAGAGGGTTACACCGGGGAGCTGTTTTTT	CAWSVEGYTGELFF	TRBJ2-2	TRBV30	-	-
TGTGCCAGCAGCTTATTACTTGACAATGAGCAGTTCTTC	CASSLLLDNEQFF	TRBJ2-1	TRBV11-2	-	-
TGTGCCAGCAGCTTGGACTCGACAGGGGCCATTAACACTGAAGCTTTCTTT	CASSLDSTGAINTEAFF	TRBJ1-1	TRBV5-4	TRBD1	-
TGTGCCAGCAGTTTAGTCTCCTACAATGAGCAGTTCTTC	CASSLVSYNEQFF	TRBJ2-1	TRBV27	-	medium-sized
TGTGCCAGTAGTTCGAACATCTTAACCTATGGCTACACCTTC	CASSSNILTYGYTF	TRBJ1-2	TRBV19	-	-
TGTGCCAGCAGGTCGTCAGGGGTTAACTATGGCTACACCTTC	CASRSSGVNYGYTF	TRBJ1-2	TRBV27	-	-
TGCGCCAGCAGCATTGGACAGGGGGCTAATGAAAAACTGTTTTTT	CASSIGQGANEKLFF	TRBJ1-4	TRBV5-1	TRBD1	few
TGCAGCGTTACAATGTGGGGGGAAGGACAAGAGACCCAGTACTTC	CSVTMWGEGQETQYF	TRBJ2-5	TRBV29-1	-	-
TGTGCCAGTACCCATAGGGGACGCAATCAGCCCCAGCATTTT	CASTHRGRNQPQHF	TRBJ1-5	TRBV19	-	-
TGTGCCCTCGTCGCGGGGGGGCTCTACGAGCAGTACTTC	CALVAGGLYEQYF	TRBJ2-7	TRBV30	TRBD2	-
TGTGCCATCACCCCCGGGACAGGGATGGGCACTGAAGCTTTCTTT	CAITPGTGMGTEAFF	TRBJ1-1	TRBV10-3	TRBD1	-
TGTGCCTGGAGTTCTCACACCACCGGGGAGCTGTTTTTT	CAWSSHTTGELFF	TRBJ2-2	TRBV30	-	few
TGTGCCAGCAGTATCCGACAGGGACGCTATGGCTACACCTTC	CASSIRQGRYGYTF	TRBJ1-2	TRBV6-2/TRBV6-3	TRBD1	-
TGTGCCAGCAGCTTAACTGCAGGCCGCGTAAATGAGCAGTTCTTC	CASSLTAGRVNEQFF	TRBJ2-1	TRBV7-3	-	-
TGTGCCAGCAGCTTGACAGGGGTTTCCGACGAGCAGTACTTC	CASSLTGVSDEQYF	TRBJ2-7	TRBV28	TRBD1	-
TGTGCCAGTGAGGGCCCGGACAGGGTTCACGAGCAGTACTTC	CASEGPDRVHEQYF	TRBJ2-7	TRBV2	TRBD1	-
TGTGCCAGCTCACCCCCGACAGGTTACAATGAGCAGTTCTTC	CASSPPTGYNEQFF	TRBJ2-1	TRBV18	-	-
TGTGCCAGCAGTTACGGGGGTAAGAATGAGCAGTTCTTC	CASSYGGKNEQFF	TRBJ2-1	TRBV6-5	-	-
TGTGCCAGCAGTTTGGAGACTAGCGGGCCTACAGATACGCAGTATTTT	CASSLETSGPTDTQYF	TRBJ2-3	TRBV13	TRBD2	-
TGTGCCACCAGTGATTTGTATTGGAGGGAAGCTAACTATGGCTACACCTTC	CATSDLYWREANYGYTF	TRBJ1-2	TRBV24-1	-	-
TGTGCCAGCAGCCCGGACAGGTACGAGCAGTACTTC	CASSPDRYEQYF	TRBJ2-7	TRBV13	TRBD1	-
TGCGCCAGCAGTGAGTCGGTGGGTGGGGAAGAGACCCAGTACTTC	CASSESVGGEETQYF	TRBJ2-5	TRBV10-1	-	-
TGTGCCAGCAGTTCGGGGCCCTACGAGCAGTACTTC	CASSSGPYEQYF	TRBJ2-7	TRBV6-6	-	-
TGTGCCAGCAGTTCGAGAATACAGGGGGGGATCTACGAGCAGTACTTC	CASSSRIQGGIYEQYF	TRBJ2-7	TRBV28	-	medium-sized
TGCGCCAGCAGCCATCCCCCCGTGGGGGAGAATCAGCCCCAGCATTTT	CASSHPPVGENQPQHF	TRBJ1-5	TRBV4-1	-	-
TGTGCCAGCAGCCCCGGACAGGCGCACCCCCAGCATTTT	CASSPGQAHPQHF	TRBJ1-5	TRBV14	TRBD1	once
TGCGCCAGCAGCTCGAGCGGGGGGGCCGTAGAGACCCAGTACTTC	CASSSSGGAVETQYF	TRBJ2-5	TRBV5-1	TRBD2	-
TGTGCCAGCAGTTTGGTAGGAGACAGCTTGTACAATGAGCAGTTCTTC	CASSLVGDSLYNEQFF	TRBJ2-1	TRBV28	-	-
TGTGCCAGCAGGAGGGCTGAAAAACTGTTTTTT	CASRRAEKLFF	TRBJ1-4	TRBV2	-	few
TGCGCCAGCAGCTTGGGGACAGCTAACTATGGCTACACCTTC	CASSLGTANYGYTF	TRBJ1-2	TRBV5-1	-	-
TGTGCCAGCAGTGAGTTTGGGGCCGGGGAGACCCAGTACTTC	CASSEFGAGETQYF	TRBJ2-5	TRBV6-1	-	medium-sized
TGTGCCAGCAGCCCGGCTGAGGGAGAGCAGTACTTC	CASSPAEGEQYF	TRBJ2-7	TRBV12-3/TRBV12-4	-	few
TGCGCCAGCAGTGACAGGGATCACTATGGCTACACCTTC	CASSDRDHYGYTF	TRBJ1-2	TRBV10-2	-	-
TGCGCCAGCAGTGAGTCGCTGTATCTAGGGCCCAGCTCCTACGAGCAGTACTTC	CASSESLYLGPSSYEQYF	TRBJ2-7	TRBV10-2	-	-
TGTGCCAGCAGCTTAGGACAGGGGCTACCAACAGATACGCAGTATTTT	CASSLGQGLPTDTQYF	TRBJ2-3	TRBV7-3	TRBD1	-
TGTGCCAGCAGCGAAGGGACAGCTTCTAATTCACCCCTCCACTTT	CASSEGTASNSPLHF	TRBJ1-6	TRBV14	TRBD1	-
TGTGCCAGCAGCTTGGTACTCAATGAGCAGTTCTTC	CASSLVLNEQFF	TRBJ2-1	TRBV5-4	-	once
TGTGCCAGTAGTATTGGGTCCACGGGGAGTCAGCCCCAGCATTTT	CASSIGSTGSQPQHF	TRBJ1-5	TRBV19	-	few
TGCGCCAGCAGCCAGGCCGGAGATTATGAAAAACTGTTTTTT	CASSQAGDYEKLFF	TRBJ1-4	TRBV4-1	-	-